Listed here are 25 T cell receptor beta chains from one sample, sequenced in a study of cytomegalovirus exposure and HLA in healthy donors. The primer mix had 60 Vbeta and 13 Jbeta primers. The data were produced by immunoSEQ multiplex PCR, yet TCRdb's version contains in-frame clones alone and is incomplete. The sample lists over 100,000 clones, about 76% occurring once. The sequencing input was PBMCs. All receptors come from a woman younger than 45 in good health and CMV-seronegative.

The chain carries TRBV18 and TRBJ1-4; maybe TRBD1 (6 bases). The CDR3 is 16 amino acids. V lost 3 bases, J lost 4 bases, and 15 bases lay in between. Per germline, CDR1 KGHSH and CDR2 LQKENI. The CDR3 spells CASSPSRPGDNEKLFF. In nucleotides, the CDR3 is TGTGCCAGCTCACCCTCTCGTCCAGGGGATAATGAAAAACTGTTTTTT.

The J gene is TRBJ2-2, the V gene TRBV18, with 8 nucleotides matching TRBD2. This CDR3 is built from 15 residues. Germline values: CDR1 KGHSH, CDR2 LQKENI. Trimming cost V 5 bases and J 4 bases; bases outside gene matches: 6. CDR3 amino acids: CASSTGLAGTGELFF. The DNA of the CDR3 is TGTGCCAGCTCAACCGGACTAGCTGGCACCGGGGAGCTGTTTTTT.

The V and J genes are TRBV5-1 and TRBJ2-3; TRBD2 agrees at 11 bases. This CDR3 comprises 16 residues. Germline CDR1 reads SGHRS; CDR2 reads YFSETQ. The V and J ends lost 3 bases and 1 base, in that order; junction bases with no gene match: 4. The DNA for the CDR3 is TGCGCCAGCAGCTCGCTAGCGGGAGGAGGCACAGATACGCAGTATTTT. Its translation: CASSSLAGGGTDTQYF.

CDR3 sequence reads: CSAIAGQATQQFF. CDR3 sequence (DNA): TGCAGCGCCATCGCTGGACAGGCAACCCAGCAGTTCTTC. The V gene is TRBV29-1, the J gene TRBJ2-1; TRBD1 aligns across 7 bases. V dropped 7 bases and J dropped 11; count of bases not matched to a gene: 14. CDR1 SQVTM and CDR2 ANQGSEA come from the germline V gene. The CDR3 totals 13 residues.

J is TRBJ2-5 and V is TRBV7-8; 10 nucleotides align to TRBD2. This CDR3 is 15 amino acids long. Germline-derived CDR1 and CDR2 are SGHVS and FQNEAQ. The J segment lost 5 bases and the V segment lost 5 bases, leaving 8 bases of the junction unmatched. The CDR3 nucleotides read TGTGCCAGCAGCAATAGCGGGGGGCAGGGGGAGACCCAGTACTTC. Protein: CASSNSGGQGETQYF.

The chain links TRBV6-6 to TRBJ2-7, with 7 bases lining up with TRBD1. V shed 2 bases and J 4 bases; nucleotides not matched to a gene: 5. Germline CDR1 and CDR2: MNHNY and SVGAGI (reference sequence). The CDR3 has 14 amino acids. This CDR3 is CASSYETGTYEQYF. The CDR3 DNA reads TGTGCCAGCAGTTACGAGACAGGGACATACGAGCAGTACTTC.

J is TRBJ2-1 and V is TRBV28; TRBD2 aligns across 10 bases. The CDR3 runs to 16 residues. Losses at the gene ends were 3 bases for V and 3 bases for J; bases not matched to a gene: 5. The germline V gene has CDR1 MDHEN and CDR2 SYDVKM. The CDR3 coding sequence is TGTGCCAGCAGTTTGGCGGCTAGCGGGGGCTACAATGAGCAGTTCTTC. It codes for CASSLAASGGYNEQFF.

The rearrangement joins TRBV25-1 to TRBJ1-1; D uncertain. This CDR3 has 12 amino acids. Looked up from germline, CDR1 is MGHDK and CDR2 is SYGVNS. Trimming took off 4 bases at V and 4 bases at J, with 7 bases between the two ends. The chain's CDR3 is CASSVGVTEAFF. For the CDR3, the DNA is TGTGCCAGCAGTGTGGGAGTCACTGAAGCTTTCTTT.

The chain couples TRBV5-4 to TRBJ2-3; D is unresolved. Germline CDR1 and CDR2: SGHNT and YYREEE (reference sequence). Trimming took 0 bases from V and 0 from J, leaving 5 bases between them. The CDR3 spans 14 residues. The CDR3 reads CASSLVASTDTQYF. CDR3 bases: TGTGCCAGCAGCTTGGTAGCAAGCACAGATACGCAGTATTTT.

This clone was picked up one time. The CDR3 DNA sequence: TGTGCCAGCAGCTTAGCGCCGACAGCAGGCTCCTACGAGCAGTACTTC. Translated: CASSLAPTAGSYEQYF. The V gene is TRBV7-2, the J gene TRBJ2-7; the D gene is possibly TRBD1 (5 bases). V gave up 0 bases and J gave up 0 bases, with 12 bases separating them. There are 16 residues in the CDR3. Per germline, CDR1 SGHTA and CDR2 FQGNSA.

V is TRBV5-6 and J is TRBJ1-1; 11 bases match TRBD1. With 4 bases clipped from V and 5 bases from J, the junction kept 10 bases outside the gene matches. There are 16 residues in the CDR3. The germline CDR1 and CDR2 sequences are SGHDT and YYEEEE. CDR3 loop: CASSPRGTGGRTEAFF. CDR3 bases: TGTGCCAGCAGCCCCAGGGGGACAGGGGGTAGAACTGAAGCTTTCTTT.

The V gene is TRBV9, the J gene TRBJ2-1; maybe TRBD2 (6 bases). Germline V CDR1 and CDR2: SGDLS, YYNGEE. The CDR3 runs to 15 residues. V dropped 3 bases and J dropped 9 bases, with 19 bases sitting between them. CDR3 sequence reads: CASSESGGSAVEQFF. In DNA, the CDR3 is TGTGCCAGCAGCGAGAGTGGGGGGAGTGCCGTTGAGCAGTTCTTC. Supplemented by reference TRBV9 and TRBJ2-1, the full variable domain reads DSGVTQTPKHLITATGQRVTLRCSPRSGDLSVYWYQQSLDQGLQFLIQYYNGEERAKGNILERFSAQQFPDLHSELNLSSLELGDSALYFCASSESGGSAVEQFFGPGTRLTVL.

The rearrangement links TRBV28 to TRBJ1-1; D unresolved. Germline CDR1 and CDR2: MDHEN and SYDVKM. Trimming cost V 7 bases and J 7 bases, with 13 bases left between them. The CDR3 spans 12 residues. CDR3 sequence reads: CASTGGVVEAFF. The CDR3 DNA is TGTGCCAGCACGGGAGGAGTAGTTGAAGCTTTCTTT.

This clone was detected once. In DNA, the CDR3 is TGTGCCAGCAGCTTAACAGGGGAGAACACTGAAGCTTTCTTT. Amino acid sequence: CASSLTGENTEAFF. The gene calls are TRBV7-9 and TRBJ1-1; 7 bases are shared with TRBD1. The CDR3 covers 14 residues. CDR1 and CDR2 (germline): SEHNR, FQNEAQ (reference sequence). J lost 1 base, V lost 2 bases, and 1 base had no gene match.

V gene TRBV11-1 combines with J gene TRBJ2-7; the match to TRBD2 covers 9 bases. Per the germline V gene, CDR1 is SGHAT and CDR2 is FQDESV (reference sequence). Trimming took 4 bases from V and 2 from J; bases not matched to a gene: 12. The length of the CDR3 is 17 residues. CDR3 loop: CASSSTLTSGTPYEQYF. The DNA for the CDR3 is TGTGCCAGCAGCTCTACCCTGACTAGCGGAACCCCCTACGAGCAGTACTTC.

The gene calls are TRBV28 and TRBJ2-5, with D unclear. The tail of the sequence fits TRBJ2-7 better, so the J call may be wrong. In germline, CDR1 is MDHEN, CDR2 SYDVKM. This CDR3 region has 14 residues. DNA for the CDR3: TGTGCCAGCAGTGGGCCTGACGTGTCCTACGAGCAGTACTTC. Translating gives CASSGPDVSYEQYF.

This rearrangement joins TRBV5-6 to TRBJ2-3, with 8 bases fitting TRBD2. Germline V CDR1 and CDR2: SGHDT, YYEEEE. CDR3 size: 16 residues. V trimming: 1 base; J trimming: 1 base; junction bases outside the gene matches: 5. The CDR3 coding sequence is TGTGCCAGCAGCTTGTTCGGTAGCGGGGGCACAGATACGCAGTATTTT. It encodes CASSLFGSGGTDTQYF.

The chain has TRBV7-9 and TRBJ2-3, with 8 positions matching TRBD2. This CDR3 is 13 amino acids long. Germline CDR1 is SEHNR and CDR2 is FQNEAQ (reference sequence). V shed 8 bases, J shed 5 bases, and the junction held 6 bases outside the gene matches. DNA of the CDR3: TGTGCCAGCCAGCGGGAGAAGGTAGATACGCAGTATTTT. Translating gives CASQREKVDTQYF.

The chain is built from TRBV11-1 and TRBJ2-7; TRBD1 might be the D (6 bases). Between the trimmed V and J ends, which lost 1 base and 1 base, there was a span of 11 bases. CDR1 and CDR2 (germline): SGHAT, FQDESV (reference sequence). The CDR3 runs to 15 residues. CDR3 coding DNA: TGTGCCAGCAGCTTAGTGAGCAGGGGATCCTACGAGCAGTACTTC. Its translation is CASSLVSRGSYEQYF.

Remarks on this clone: A junction boundary mismatches the germline segment, possibly from a read error. The chain carries TRBV19 and TRBJ2-5; TRBD1 matches 10 bases. Germline V gives CDR1 LNHDA, CDR2 SQIVND (reference sequence). CDR3 length: 14 amino acids. The CDR3 bases are TGTGCCAGTAGTTCGACAGGGGGCCAAGGGACCCAGTACTTC. Translating it yields CASSSTGGQGTQYF.

The chain recombines TRBV7-7 with TRBJ2-3; 9 bases fit TRBD1. From germline, CDR1 is SSHAT and CDR2 FNYEAQ (reference sequence). V lost 3 bases and J lost 2; bases outside the gene matches: 3. The CDR3 contains 15 residues. CDR3 sequence (DNA): TGTGCCAGCAGCTTGGGGACAGGGCCCACAGATACGCAGTATTTT. It is translated as CASSLGTGPTDTQYF.

The J gene is TRBJ1-6, the V gene TRBV5-1, with TRBD1 identical over 12 bases. J was trimmed by 9 bases and V by 0 bases; bases with no gene match: 4. CDR3 length equals 16 residues. Germline V gene lookup returns CDR1 SGHRS and CDR2 YFSETQ. The CDR3: CASSLAPGQGASPLHF. The CDR3 coding sequence is TGCGCCAGCAGCTTGGCCCCGGGACAGGGGGCTTCACCCCTCCACTTT.

The rearrangement joins TRBV19 to TRBJ1-1, with 7 bases aligning to TRBD1. Germline CDR1 is LNHDA and CDR2 is SQIVND (reference sequence). CDR3 length: 15 residues. V lost 5 bases, J lost 0 bases, and 6 bases stayed unmatched. This CDR3 reads CASSARDSMNTEAFF. The DNA for the CDR3 is TGTGCCAGTAGTGCCCGGGACAGTATGAACACTGAAGCTTTCTTT.

V and J are TRBV4-1 and TRBJ2-3; 10 bases line up with TRBD2. The CDR3 is 17 residues long. V dropped 1 base and J dropped 5; count of bases not matched to a gene: 9. CDR1 is MGHRA and CDR2 is YSYEKL in the germline V gene. Here the CDR3 DNA reads TGCGCCAGCAGCCAAGTGTCTAGCGGGAGTAAGGGAGATACGCAGTATTTT. It codes for CASSQVSSGSKGDTQYF.

J is TRBJ2-3 and V is TRBV11-2; D is uncertain. The germline CDR1 and CDR2 sequences are SGHAT and FQNNGV. The CDR3 extends over 15 amino acids. Trimming took off 1 base at V and 0 bases at J, with 8 bases between the two ends. CDR3 in DNA: TGTGCCAGCAGCTTAGGGAGTACTAGCACAGATACGCAGTATTTT. It is translated as CASSLGSTSTDTQYF.